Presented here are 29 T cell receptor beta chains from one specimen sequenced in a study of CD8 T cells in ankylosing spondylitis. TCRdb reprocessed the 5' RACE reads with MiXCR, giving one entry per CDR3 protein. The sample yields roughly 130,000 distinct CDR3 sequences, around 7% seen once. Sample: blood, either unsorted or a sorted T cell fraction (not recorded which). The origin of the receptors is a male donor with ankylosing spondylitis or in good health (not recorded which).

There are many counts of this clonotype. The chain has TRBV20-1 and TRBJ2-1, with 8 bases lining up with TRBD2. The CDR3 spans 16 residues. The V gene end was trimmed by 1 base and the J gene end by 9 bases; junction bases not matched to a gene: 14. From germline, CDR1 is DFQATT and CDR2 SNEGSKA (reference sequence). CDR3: CSARAFGAGGEGEQFF. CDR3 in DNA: TGCAGTGCTAGAGCATTCGGGGCGGGGGGAGAGGGTGAGCAGTTCTTC.

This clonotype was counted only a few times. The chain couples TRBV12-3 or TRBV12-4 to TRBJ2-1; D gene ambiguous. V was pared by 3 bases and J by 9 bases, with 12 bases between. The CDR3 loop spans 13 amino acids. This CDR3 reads CASSFVAAGEQFF. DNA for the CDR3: TGTGCCAGCAGTTTTGTGGCAGCCGGTGAGCAGTTCTTC.

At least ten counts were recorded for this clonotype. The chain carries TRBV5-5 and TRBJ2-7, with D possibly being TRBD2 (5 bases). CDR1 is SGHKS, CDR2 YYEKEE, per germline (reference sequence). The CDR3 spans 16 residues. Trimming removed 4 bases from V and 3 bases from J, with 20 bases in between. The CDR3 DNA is TGTGCCAGCAGCAGACAAGGTCGTCCCGGGGACTACGAGCAGTACTTC. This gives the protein CASSRQGRPGDYEQYF. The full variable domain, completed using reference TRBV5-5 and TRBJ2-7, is DAGVTQSPTHLIKTRGQQVTLRCSPISGHKSVSWYQQVLGQGPQFIFQYYEKEERGRGNFPDRFSARQFPNYSSELNVNALLLGDSALYLCASSRQGRPGDYEQYFGPGTRLTVT.

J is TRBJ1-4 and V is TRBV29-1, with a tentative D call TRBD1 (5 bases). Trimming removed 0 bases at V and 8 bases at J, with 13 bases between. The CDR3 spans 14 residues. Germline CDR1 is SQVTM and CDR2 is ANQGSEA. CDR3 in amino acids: CSVEEAGLGEKLFF. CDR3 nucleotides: TGCAGCGTTGAAGAGGCAGGGTTAGGAGAAAAACTGTTTTTT.

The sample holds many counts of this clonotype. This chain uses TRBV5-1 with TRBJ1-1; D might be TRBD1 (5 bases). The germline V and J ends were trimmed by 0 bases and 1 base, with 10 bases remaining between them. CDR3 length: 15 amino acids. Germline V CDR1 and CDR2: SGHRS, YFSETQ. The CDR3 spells CASSLGGVGNTEAFF. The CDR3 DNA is TGCGCCAGCAGCTTGGGGGGCGTCGGGAACACTGAAGCTTTCTTT.

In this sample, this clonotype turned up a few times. CDR3 coding DNA: TGCGCCAGCAGCTTGGAGGCAGACTATGGCTACACCTTC. Its translation is CASSLEADYGYTF. V gene TRBV5-1 combines with J gene TRBJ1-2; no definite D call. Germline V gene lookup returns CDR1 SGHRS and CDR2 YFSETQ. This CDR3 has 13 amino acids. V was pared by 0 bases and J by 3 bases, with 6 bases between.

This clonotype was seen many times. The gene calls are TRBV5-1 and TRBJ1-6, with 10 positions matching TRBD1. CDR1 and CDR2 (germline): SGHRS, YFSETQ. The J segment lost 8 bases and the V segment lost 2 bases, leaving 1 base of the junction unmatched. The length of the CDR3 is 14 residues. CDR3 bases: TGCGCCAGCAGCTTCGGACAGGGGGATTCACCCCTCCACTTT. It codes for CASSFGQGDSPLHF. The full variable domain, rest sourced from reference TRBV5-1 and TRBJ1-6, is KAGVTQTPRYLIKTRGQQVTLSCSPISGHRSVSWYQQTPGQGLQFLFEYFSETQRNKGNFPGRFSGRQFSNSRSEMNVSTLELGDSALYLCASSFGQGDSPLHFGNGTRLTVT.

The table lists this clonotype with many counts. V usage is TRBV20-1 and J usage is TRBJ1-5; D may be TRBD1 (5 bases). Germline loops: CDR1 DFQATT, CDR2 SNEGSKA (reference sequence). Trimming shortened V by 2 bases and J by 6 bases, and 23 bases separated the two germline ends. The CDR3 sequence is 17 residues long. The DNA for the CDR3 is TGCAGTGCTAGATTATTGGCGTTACGTGGGGGAGGTCAGCCCCAGCATTTT. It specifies CSARLLALRGGGQPQHF.

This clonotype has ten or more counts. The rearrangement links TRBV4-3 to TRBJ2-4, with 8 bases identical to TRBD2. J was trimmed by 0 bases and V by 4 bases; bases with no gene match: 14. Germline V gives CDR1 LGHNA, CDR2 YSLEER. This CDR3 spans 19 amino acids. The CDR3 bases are TGCGCCAGCAGCCCCCAGCGGGAGTACAGTGATGGAGCCAAAAACATTCAGTACTTC. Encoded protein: CASSPQREYSDGAKNIQYF.

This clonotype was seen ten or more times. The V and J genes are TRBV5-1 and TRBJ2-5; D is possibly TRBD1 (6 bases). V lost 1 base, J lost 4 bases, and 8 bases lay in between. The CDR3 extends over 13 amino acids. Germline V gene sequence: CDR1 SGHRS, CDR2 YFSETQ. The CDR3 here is CASSLQTGETQYF. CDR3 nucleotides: TGCGCCAGCAGCTTGCAGACAGGAGAGACCCAGTACTTC.

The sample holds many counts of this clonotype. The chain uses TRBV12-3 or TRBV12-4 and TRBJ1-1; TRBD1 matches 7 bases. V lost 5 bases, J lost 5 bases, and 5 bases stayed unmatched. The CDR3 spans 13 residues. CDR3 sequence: CASSQKQGTEAFF. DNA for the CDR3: TGTGCCAGCAGTCAGAAACAGGGGACTGAAGCTTTCTTT.

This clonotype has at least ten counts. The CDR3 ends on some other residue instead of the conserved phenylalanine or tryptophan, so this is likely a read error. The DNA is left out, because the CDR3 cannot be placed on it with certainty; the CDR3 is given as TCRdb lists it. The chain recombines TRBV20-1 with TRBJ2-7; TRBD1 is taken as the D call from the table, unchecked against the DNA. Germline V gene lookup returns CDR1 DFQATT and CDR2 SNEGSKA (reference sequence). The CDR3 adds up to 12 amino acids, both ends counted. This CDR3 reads CSALNPQGKGVY.

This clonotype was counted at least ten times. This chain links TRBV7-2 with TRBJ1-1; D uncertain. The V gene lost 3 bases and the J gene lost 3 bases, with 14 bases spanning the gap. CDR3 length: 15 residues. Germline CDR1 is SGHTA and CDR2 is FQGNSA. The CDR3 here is CASSFGVQRDTEAFF. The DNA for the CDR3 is TGTGCCAGCAGCTTTGGGGTCCAACGGGACACTGAAGCTTTCTTT.

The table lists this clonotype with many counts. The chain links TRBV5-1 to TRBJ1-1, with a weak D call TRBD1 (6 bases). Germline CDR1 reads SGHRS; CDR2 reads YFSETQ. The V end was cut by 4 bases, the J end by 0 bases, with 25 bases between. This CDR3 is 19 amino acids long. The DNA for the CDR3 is TGCGCCAGCAGCCCTACCTTGAGGGGGGGAAGGTCCATGAACACTGAAGCTTTCTTT. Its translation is CASSPTLRGGRSMNTEAFF. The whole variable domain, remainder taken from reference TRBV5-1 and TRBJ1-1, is KAGVTQTPRYLIKTRGQQVTLSCSPISGHRSVSWYQQTPGQGLQFLFEYFSETQRNKGNFPGRFSGRQFSNSRSEMNVSTLELGDSALYLCASSPTLRGGRSMNTEAFFGQGTRLTVV.

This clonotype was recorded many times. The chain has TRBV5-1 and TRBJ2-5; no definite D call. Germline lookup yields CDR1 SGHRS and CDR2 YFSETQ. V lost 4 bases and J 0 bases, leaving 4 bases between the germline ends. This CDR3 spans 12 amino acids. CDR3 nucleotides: TGCGCCAGCAGCAGGTACCAAGAGACCCAGTACTTC. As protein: CASSRYQETQYF.

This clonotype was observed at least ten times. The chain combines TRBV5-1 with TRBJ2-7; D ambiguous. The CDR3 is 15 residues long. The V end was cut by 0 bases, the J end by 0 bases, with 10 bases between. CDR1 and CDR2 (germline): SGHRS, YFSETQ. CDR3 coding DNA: TGCGCCAGCAGCTTGGATGCGCGGAGCTCCTACGAGCAGTACTTC. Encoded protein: CASSLDARSSYEQYF.

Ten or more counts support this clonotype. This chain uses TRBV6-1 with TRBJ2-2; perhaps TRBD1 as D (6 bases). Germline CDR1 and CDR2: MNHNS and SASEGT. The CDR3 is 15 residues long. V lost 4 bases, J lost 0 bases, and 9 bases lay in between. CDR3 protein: CASSGTATNTGELFF. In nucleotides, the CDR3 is TGTGCCAGCAGTGGGACAGCAACGAACACCGGGGAGCTGTTTTTT.

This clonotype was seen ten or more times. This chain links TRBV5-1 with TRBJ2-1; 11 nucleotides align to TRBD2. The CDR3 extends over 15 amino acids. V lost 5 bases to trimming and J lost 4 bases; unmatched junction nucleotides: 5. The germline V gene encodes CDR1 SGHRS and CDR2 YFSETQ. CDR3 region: CASRAGTSGYNEQFF. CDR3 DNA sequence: TGCGCCAGCAGGGCTGGGACTAGCGGATACAATGAGCAGTTCTTC. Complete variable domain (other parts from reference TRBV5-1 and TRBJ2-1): KAGVTQTPRYLIKTRGQQVTLSCSPISGHRSVSWYQQTPGQGLQFLFEYFSETQRNKGNFPGRFSGRQFSNSRSEMNVSTLELGDSALYLCASRAGTSGYNEQFFGPGTRLTVL.

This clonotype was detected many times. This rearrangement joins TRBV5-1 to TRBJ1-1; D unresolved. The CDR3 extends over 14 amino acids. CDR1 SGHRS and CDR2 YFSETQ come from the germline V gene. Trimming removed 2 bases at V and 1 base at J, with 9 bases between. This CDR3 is CASSLAQRNTEAFF. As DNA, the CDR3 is TGCGCCAGCAGCTTAGCACAGAGGAACACTGAAGCTTTCTTT.

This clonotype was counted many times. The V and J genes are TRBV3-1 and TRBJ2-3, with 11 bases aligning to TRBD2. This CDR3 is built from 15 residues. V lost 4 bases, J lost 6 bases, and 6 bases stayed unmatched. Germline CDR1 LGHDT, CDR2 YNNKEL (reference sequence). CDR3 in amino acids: CASSRTTSGVDTQYF. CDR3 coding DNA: TGTGCCAGCAGCCGGACGACTAGCGGGGTGGATACGCAGTATTTT.

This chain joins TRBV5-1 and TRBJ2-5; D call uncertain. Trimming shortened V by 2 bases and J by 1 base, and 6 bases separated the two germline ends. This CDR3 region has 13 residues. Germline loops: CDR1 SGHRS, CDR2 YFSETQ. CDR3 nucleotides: TGCGCCAGCAGCTTTGGGATCCAAGAGACCCAGTACTTC. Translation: CASSFGIQETQYF. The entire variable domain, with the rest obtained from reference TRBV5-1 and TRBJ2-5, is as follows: KAGVTQTPRYLIKTRGQQVTLSCSPISGHRSVSWYQQTPGQGLQFLFEYFSETQRNKGNFPGRFSGRQFSNSRSEMNVSTLELGDSALYLCASSFGIQETQYFGPGTRLLVL.

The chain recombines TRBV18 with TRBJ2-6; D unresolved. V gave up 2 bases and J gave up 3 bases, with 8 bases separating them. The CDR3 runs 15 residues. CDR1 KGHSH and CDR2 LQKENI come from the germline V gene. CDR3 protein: CASSPLENGANVLTF. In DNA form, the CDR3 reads TGTGCCAGCTCACCATTGGAGAATGGGGCCAACGTCCTGACTTTC.

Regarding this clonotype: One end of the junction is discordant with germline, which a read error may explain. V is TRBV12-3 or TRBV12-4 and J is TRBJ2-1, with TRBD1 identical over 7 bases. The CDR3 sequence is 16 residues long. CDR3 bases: TGTGCCAGCAGTTTAGCGGAAGGGGGCTCCCACAATAAGCAGTTCTTC. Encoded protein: CASSLAEGGSHNKQFF.

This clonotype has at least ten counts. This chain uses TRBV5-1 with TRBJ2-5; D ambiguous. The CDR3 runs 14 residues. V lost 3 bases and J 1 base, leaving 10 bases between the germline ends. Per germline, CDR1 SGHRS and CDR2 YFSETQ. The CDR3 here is CASSSGPSQETQYF. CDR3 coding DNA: TGCGCCAGCAGCTCTGGACCGAGCCAAGAGACCCAGTACTTC. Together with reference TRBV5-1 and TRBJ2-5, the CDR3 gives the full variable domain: KAGVTQTPRYLIKTRGQQVTLSCSPISGHRSVSWYQQTPGQGLQFLFEYFSETQRNKGNFPGRFSGRQFSNSRSEMNVSTLELGDSALYLCASSSGPSQETQYFGPGTRLLVL.

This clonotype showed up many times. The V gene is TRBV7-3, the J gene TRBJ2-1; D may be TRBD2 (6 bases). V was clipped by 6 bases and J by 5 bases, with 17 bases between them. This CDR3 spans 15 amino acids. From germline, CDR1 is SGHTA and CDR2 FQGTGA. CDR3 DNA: TGTGCCAGCAGTCCAGACCCGGGACTCAACAATGAGCAGTTCTTC. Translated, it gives CASSPDPGLNNEQFF.

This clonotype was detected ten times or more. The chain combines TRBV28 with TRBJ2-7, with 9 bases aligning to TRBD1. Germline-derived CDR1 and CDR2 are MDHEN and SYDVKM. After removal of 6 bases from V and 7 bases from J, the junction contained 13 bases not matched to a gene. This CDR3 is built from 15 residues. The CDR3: CASSPTDRGSVEQYF. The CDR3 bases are TGTGCCAGCAGCCCAACGGACAGGGGTTCCGTGGAGCAGTACTTC.

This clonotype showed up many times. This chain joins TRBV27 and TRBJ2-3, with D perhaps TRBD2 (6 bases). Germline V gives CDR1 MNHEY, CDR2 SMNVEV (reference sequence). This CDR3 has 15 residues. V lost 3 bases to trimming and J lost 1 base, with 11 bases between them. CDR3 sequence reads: CASSFRQRGTDTQYF. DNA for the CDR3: TGTGCCAGCAGTTTCCGCCAGCGGGGCACAGATACGCAGTATTTT.

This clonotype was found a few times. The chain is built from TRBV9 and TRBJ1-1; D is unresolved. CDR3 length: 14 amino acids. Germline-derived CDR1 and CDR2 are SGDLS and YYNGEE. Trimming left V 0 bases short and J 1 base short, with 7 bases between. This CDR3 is CASSVGEANTEAFF. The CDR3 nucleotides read TGTGCCAGCAGCGTAGGGGAGGCGAACACTGAAGCTTTCTTT.

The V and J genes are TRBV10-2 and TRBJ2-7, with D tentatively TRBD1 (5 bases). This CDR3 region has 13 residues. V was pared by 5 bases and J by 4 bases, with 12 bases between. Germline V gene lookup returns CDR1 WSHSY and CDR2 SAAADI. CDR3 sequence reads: CASSKDSMYEQYF. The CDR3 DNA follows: TGCGCCAGCAGTAAAGACAGTATGTACGAGCAGTACTTC.